This T cell receptor (beta chain) was recovered during a study of OX40 agonist ivuxolimab in advanced cancers. Notes on the study in general: Some nonresponders likewise displayed low normalized T-cell clonal expansion. Compared with CD4+, CD8+ T cells on average had more expanded clones. Within 6 weeks, CD4+ and CD8+ blood T cells expanded clonally at 0.1 to 3.0 mg/kg.

V lost 5 bases and J 4 bases, leaving 15 bases between the germline ends. The germline V gene encodes CDR1 SGHKS and CDR2 YYEKEE (reference sequence). The CDR3 is 15 residues long. This clone was counted between two and nine times. Its matching antigen is unknown. Only in-frame clones appear in the TCRdb table, and some are missing; sequencing was by immunoSEQ multiplex PCR. The data hold 14,000 or so clones, with roughly 71% observed a single time. This chain links TRBV5-5 with TRBJ1-4; possible D gene TRBD1, 6 bases. The sequencing here drew on CD4+ or CD8+ T cells sorted from blood, taken in a trial of the OX40 agonist ivuxolimab. The receptor comes from an adult with an advanced solid tumor such as melanoma, head and neck, liver or kidney cancer. This CDR3 reads CASSPGHGGNEKLFF. The DNA of the CDR3 is TGTGCCAGCAGTCCGGGACACGGGGGTAATGAAAAACTGTTTTTT.